A selection of T cell receptor beta chains follows, all from one sample in a study of T cell repertoires in cytomegalovirus infection. Their specific antigens are unknown. TCRdb reprocessed the reads with MiXCR, giving one entry per CDR3 protein. The sample holds 200,000 to 250,000 distinct CDR3 sequences, roughly two fifths seen once. The sequencing here drew on CD8+ T cells from cultured PBMCs, taken from culture after CMV antigen stimulation. These receptor sequences come from a human donor in good health (CMV status not recorded). Some clones in this sample may be carry-over from other donors' samples. CDR3s include the opening cysteine and the closing phenylalanine or tryptophan. A D gene is named only where the DNA matches it firmly. Only part of the rows carry a size: once, few, many, or a class if the clone is expanded.

J gene | clone size | V gene | D gene | CDR3 DNA | CDR3 protein
TRBJ2-2 | . | TRBV11-2 | . | TGTGCAAGCAGCTTAGAACTTGGAGAATACACCGGGGATCTGTTTTTT | CASSLELGEYTGDLFF
TRBJ1-2 | . | TRBV7-9 | . | TGTGCCAGCAGCACGTCGGGGGTCCTCTATGGCTACACCTTC | CASSTSGVLYGYTF
TRBJ2-7 | few | TRBV7-9 | . | TGTGCCAGCAGCTTAGGATCCCCAGGGGGGAGAGACTACGAGCAGTACTTC | CASSLGSPGGRDYEQYF
TRBJ2-7 | few | TRBV28 | . | TGTGCCAGCAGCCATACAGGGCGTACCTACGAGCAGTACTTC | CASSHTGRTYEQYF
TRBJ2-1 | few | TRBV7-9 | TRBD1 | TGTGCCAGCAGCCCAAGCCGGACAGGGAACAATGAGCAGTTCTTC | CASSPSRTGNNEQFF
TRBJ1-5 | few | TRBV2 | . | TGTGCCAGCAGTGACGGCGGGTCGTTCTGGCCCCAGCATTTT | CASSDGGSFWPQHF
TRBJ1-2 | . | TRBV12-3/TRBV12-4 | . | TGTGCCAGCAGTTCGGCGTCGGGGGGACGGATCGTTAACTATGGCTACACCTTC | CASSSASGGRIVNYGYTF
TRBJ2-7 | . | TRBV2 | TRBD1 | TGTGCCAGCAGGGGGACAGGGAAGCGAGCCTACGAGCAGTACTTC | CASRGTGKRAYEQYF
TRBJ2-1 | . | TRBV10-3 | TRBD2 | TGTGCCATCGGCGAATCTAGCGGGACAGACAATGAGCAGTTCTTC | CAIGESSGTDNEQFF
TRBJ1-3 | few | TRBV10-3 | . | TGTGCCATCAGCACCAATTTCTCGCCGGAAAACCCTGGAAACACCATATATTTT | CAISTNFSPENPGNTIYF
TRBJ2-1 | . | TRBV7-9 | TRBD1 | TGTGCCAGCAGCTTAAAGACAGGGCTCCCTCACAATGAGCAGTTCTTC | CASSLKTGLPHNEQFF
TRBJ1-5 | . | TRBV7-9 | . | TGTGCCAGCAGCTCAGATGCGCGGGTGAGGAAGCATTTT | CASSSDARVRKHF
TRBJ1-1 | . | TRBV7-4 | TRBD1 | TGTGCCAGCAGCGGAGGGACAGGGGAGAACACTGAAGCTTTCTTT | CASSGGTGENTEAFF
TRBJ1-4 | . | TRBV24-1 | . | TGTGCCACCAGTGATTCCGGTAGGGCAAAAGAAAAACTGTTTTTT | CATSDSGRAKEKLFF
TRBJ2-1 | few | TRBV6-1 | . | TGTGCCACTACCGGGGCCCGTGAGCAGTTCTTC | CATTGAREQFF
TRBJ2-7 | . | TRBV7-6 | TRBD2 | TGTGCCAGCAGCCCCGCCCCGGGACTAGCGGGAGGGCAAGACTACGAGCAGTACTTC | CASSPAPGLAGGQDYEQYF
TRBJ1-5 | . | TRBV19 | TRBD1 | TGTGCCAGTAGTATACAGGGGGCAACTCAGCCCCAGCATTTT | CASSIQGATQPQHF
TRBJ1-1 | . | TRBV6-6 | . | TGTGCCAGCAGTAGGATCGGGACCTACACTGAAGCTTTCTTT | CASSRIGTYTEAFF
TRBJ2-7 | few | TRBV7-9 | TRBD2 | TGTGCCAGCAGCTCTCGGACTAGCGGTGCCTACGAGCAGTACTTC | CASSSRTSGAYEQYF